One sample yielded the 32 T cell receptor beta chains listed below, sequenced in a study of blood T cell repertoires in COVID-19. Clones were read by immunoSEQ multiplex PCR, and TCRdb kept only the in-frame ones, dropping some. Among over 150,000 clones listed, 70% to 85% were seen once. Material for sequencing was peripheral blood. Receptors originate from a human donor with acute or convalescent COVID-19. The donor label of this sample is uncertain.

The chain employs TRBV29-1 and TRBJ2-1; 9 bases are a match to TRBD2. V trimming: 2 bases; J trimming: 8 bases; junction bases outside the gene matches: 4. Germline V gene lookup returns CDR1 SQVTM and CDR2 ANQGSEA. The CDR3 sequence is 13 residues long. The CDR3 reads CSVERREGDEQFF. The CDR3 DNA follows: TGCAGCGTTGAAAGGCGGGAGGGGGATGAGCAGTTCTTC.

The rearrangement uses TRBV6-5 and TRBJ1-3; a weak D match, TRBD1 (5 bases). Germline-derived CDR1 and CDR2 are MNHEY and SVGAGI. With 4 bases removed from V and 4 bases from J, the gap between germline ends came to 14 bases. This CDR3 has 15 amino acids. The CDR3 sequence is CASSSEAWGGNTIYF. The CDR3 DNA reads TGTGCCAGCAGTTCCGAGGCATGGGGCGGAAACACCATATATTTT.

The J gene is TRBJ2-1, the V gene TRBV28; TRBD2 agrees at 7 bases. The CDR3 has 18 residues. The J segment lost 2 bases and the V segment lost 2 bases, leaving 12 bases of the junction unmatched. CDR1 is MDHEN and CDR2 is SYDVKM in the germline V gene. The CDR3 loop reads CASSLGAGARRTYNEQFF. In DNA form, the CDR3 reads TGTGCCAGCAGTTTAGGGGCGGGAGCAAGAAGGACCTACAATGAGCAGTTCTTC.

The chain has TRBV6-6 and TRBJ2-3, with 8 bases matching TRBD1. Germline CDR1 and CDR2: MNHNY and SVGAGI (reference sequence). Trimming cost V 6 bases and J 5 bases; bases outside gene matches: 7. The CDR3 loop spans 14 amino acids. The CDR3 nucleotides read TGTGCCAGCAGCTGGACAGGGAGACGAGATACGCAGTATTTT. This encodes CASSWTGRRDTQYF.

The J gene is TRBJ2-5, the V gene TRBV7-9, with a possible D match to TRBD1 (6 bases). Germline V CDR1 and CDR2: SEHNR, FQNEAQ (reference sequence). The CDR3 is 16 amino acids. Trimming removed 0 bases at V and 5 bases at J, with 16 bases between. This CDR3 reads CASSLAGARPGETQYF. The DNA for the CDR3 is TGTGCCAGCAGCTTAGCGGGGGCACGGCCTGGGGAGACCCAGTACTTC. Drawing the rest from reference TRBV7-9 and TRBJ2-5, the complete variable domain is DTGVSQNPRHKITKRGQNVTFRCDPISEHNRLYWYRQTLGQGPEFLTYFQNEAQLEKSRLLSDRFSAERPKGSFSTLEIQRTEQGDSAMYLCASSLAGARPGETQYFGPGTRLLVL.

With respect to this clone: Other DNA variants within this sample encode the same CDR3. The J gene is TRBJ1-1, the V gene TRBV18; 7 bases agree with TRBD1. The trim removed 5 bases at V and 1 base at J, leaving 1 base unmatched. CDR3 length: 13 residues. CDR1 is KGHSH, CDR2 LQKENI, per germline. As DNA, the CDR3 is TGTGCCAGCTCAAGACAGGGGAACACTGAAGCTTTCTTT. It encodes CASSRQGNTEAFF. Looking up the rest from reference TRBV18 and TRBJ1-1 gives the full variable domain: NAGVMQNPRHLVRRRGQEARLRCSPMKGHSHVYWYRQLPEEGLKFMVYLQKENIIDESGMPKERFSAEFPKEGPSILRIQQVVRGDSAAYFCASSRQGNTEAFFGQGTRLTVV.

V and J are TRBV3-1 (or the pseudogene TRBV3-2) and TRBJ1-3; D might be TRBD1 (6 bases). Germline V gene data show CDR1 as LGHDT and CDR2 as YNNKEL (reference sequence). V was pared by 5 bases and J by 0 bases, with 8 bases between. There are 14 residues in the CDR3. CDR3 sequence reads: CASSGQSSGNTIYF. The CDR3 DNA sequence: TGTGCCAGCAGCGGACAGAGCTCTGGAAACACCATATATTTT.

The J gene is TRBJ2-1, the V gene TRBV7-8; TRBD1 matches 9 bases. The CDR3 length is 15 residues. With V trimmed by 5 bases and J by 5 bases, 7 bases remained unmatched. Germline assignment: CDR1 SGHVS and CDR2 FQNEAQ. The CDR3 reads CASSDRDRVNNEQFF. The CDR3 region has the DNA TGTGCCAGCAGCGACCGGGACAGGGTAAACAATGAGCAGTTCTTC.

V is TRBV2 and J is TRBJ1-2; tentatively, D is TRBD1 (6 bases). Germline V gene sequence: CDR1 SNHLY, CDR2 FYNNEI. The CDR3 totals 13 residues. The V end lost 5 bases, the J end lost 4 bases, and 11 bases lay between the germline ends. In nucleotides, the CDR3 is TGTGCCAGCAGTTTGACAGGTCTCTATGGCTACACCTTC. This sequence encodes CASSLTGLYGYTF.

The CDR3 reads CASSTGTALYEQYF. CDR3 nucleotide sequence: TGTGCCAGCAGTACCGGGACTGCTCTCTACGAGCAGTACTTC. The rearrangement uses TRBV6-1 and TRBJ2-7; maybe TRBD2 (6 bases). The V gene lost 5 bases and the J gene lost 3 bases, with 14 bases spanning the gap. CDR3 length: 14 residues. The V gene's germline CDR1 is MNHNS and CDR2 SASEGT.

The chain employs TRBV19 and TRBJ1-5; 10 bases are a match to TRBD1. This CDR3 is 17 amino acids long. Germline V gene lookup returns CDR1 LNHDA and CDR2 SQIVND (reference sequence). Losses at the gene ends were 0 bases for V and 3 bases for J; bases not matched to a gene: 5. Here the CDR3 reads CASSIETGQGYNQPQHF. The CDR3 bases are TGTGCCAGTAGTATAGAGACGGGACAGGGGTACAATCAGCCCCAGCATTTT.

This clone was counted a few times. The V and J genes are TRBV29-1 and TRBJ2-7, with a tentative D call TRBD1 (5 bases). This CDR3 region has 15 residues. From germline, CDR1 is SQVTM and CDR2 ANQGSEA. Trimming removed 4 bases from V and 1 base from J, with 17 bases in between. Here the CDR3 reads CSVGRGTVFSYEQYF. The DNA for the CDR3 is TGCAGCGTTGGAAGGGGCACGGTCTTTTCCTACGAGCAGTACTTC.

The sample holds one count of this clone. The V gene is TRBV27, the J gene TRBJ1-6; the D gene is possibly TRBD1 (5 bases). Trimming pared 3 bases from V and 7 bases from J, leaving 16 bases between. The CDR3 runs 16 residues. Germline loops: CDR1 MNHEY, CDR2 SMNVEV (reference sequence). CDR3 loop: CASSFFPPRANSPLHF. The CDR3 DNA is TGTGCCAGCAGTTTTTTCCCCCCCAGGGCCAATTCACCCCTCCACTTT.

This chain uses TRBV12-3 or TRBV12-4 with TRBJ2-2; D gene ambiguous. The CDR3 is 11 amino acids. The V and J ends lost 7 bases and 8 bases respectively, with 8 bases between them. CDR3 in DNA: TGTGCCAGCACCCCAGTGGGGGAGCTGTTTTTT. Translated, it gives CASTPVGELFF.

The chain uses TRBV6-5 and TRBJ2-7; a weak D match, TRBD2 (6 bases). This CDR3 region has 13 residues. Trimming pared 0 bases from V and 6 bases from J, leaving 9 bases between. Germline CDR1 reads MNHEY; CDR2 reads SVGAGI. The CDR3 coding sequence is TGTGCCAGCAGTTACTCGCGGGGAAGCGAGCAGTACTTC. It encodes CASSYSRGSEQYF.

This chain joins TRBV4-3 and TRBJ2-1; 8 nucleotides agree with TRBD2. The CDR3 sequence is 16 residues long. The junction had 9 bases not matched to a gene; V was cut back by 4 bases and J by 4 bases. From germline, CDR1 is LGHNA and CDR2 YSLEER. The CDR3 sequence: CASSPGGGRPYNEQFF. The CDR3 DNA sequence: TGCGCCAGCAGCCCTGGTGGCGGGAGGCCATACAATGAGCAGTTCTTC.

The genes are TRBV30 and TRBJ2-3; D is ambiguous. This CDR3 is built from 10 residues. Germline CDR1 and CDR2: GTSNPN and SVGIG (reference sequence). V was pared by 7 bases and J by 0 bases, with 2 bases between. The CDR3 protein is CASSTDTQYF. The CDR3 nucleotides are TGTGCCTCTAGCACAGATACGCAGTATTTT. The complete variable domain, with remaining parts taken from reference TRBV30 and TRBJ2-3, reads SQTIHQWPATLVQPVGSPLSLECTVEGTSNPNLYWYRQAAGRGLQLLFYSVGIGQISSEVPQNLSASRPQDRQFILSSKKLLLSDSGFYLCASSTDTQYFGPGTRLTVL.

The chain carries TRBV12-3 or TRBV12-4 and TRBJ1-2; D call uncertain. This CDR3 is 13 amino acids long. V lost 1 base and J 5 bases, leaving 8 bases between the germline ends. The CDR3 here is CASSLDAAYGYTF. CDR3 nucleotide sequence: TGTGCCAGCAGTTTAGATGCGGCTTATGGCTACACCTTC.

The rearrangement links TRBV7-2 to TRBJ2-5; D unclear. The CDR3 has 13 amino acids. Trimming shortened V by 4 bases and J by 4 bases, and 10 bases separated the two germline ends. Germline V lookup: CDR1 SGHTA, CDR2 FQGNSA. The DNA for the CDR3 is TGTGCCAGCAGCTACAACGCAGGAGAGACCCAGTACTTC. Residues: CASSYNAGETQYF.

Only one count was recorded for this clone. The sample has other DNA sequences that encode this CDR3 too. The chain employs TRBV3-1 (or the pseudogene TRBV3-2) and TRBJ2-7; D gene uncertain. Trimming took off 2 bases at V and 0 bases at J, with 2 bases between the two ends. Germline CDR1 LGHDT, CDR2 YNNKEL (reference sequence). This CDR3 region has 12 residues. This CDR3 is CASSQLSYEQYF. CDR3 DNA sequence: TGTGCCAGCAGCCAACTCTCCTACGAGCAGTACTTC.

The chain recombines TRBV19 with TRBJ1-4; possibly TRBD1 for D (6 bases). This CDR3 contains 14 residues. V shed 8 bases and J shed 4 bases, with 14 bases lying between them. CDR1 is LNHDA, CDR2 SQIVND, per germline (reference sequence). The CDR3 DNA reads TGTGCCAGTCGACGACAGGCCCTTAATGAAAAACTGTTTTTT. Its translation is CASRRQALNEKLFF.

The chain has TRBV28 and TRBJ1-4, with a weak D call TRBD1 (5 bases). From germline, CDR1 is MDHEN and CDR2 SYDVKM. This CDR3 spans 16 amino acids. The V and J ends lost 5 bases and 5 bases respectively, with 18 bases between them. The CDR3 region has the DNA TGTGCCAGCAGTACCCCAAAGCGGGGCTTCAATGAAAAACTGTTTTTT. It is translated as CASSTPKRGFNEKLFF.

The V gene is TRBV5-4, the J gene TRBJ2-3, with a weak D call TRBD2 (6 bases). Germline CDR1 and CDR2: SGHNT and YYREEE (reference sequence). This CDR3 region has 15 residues. The V end lost 5 bases, the J end lost 1 base, and 14 bases lay between the germline ends. The CDR3 DNA follows: TGTGCCAGCAGGTCTCGGGAGTGGGGCACAGATACGCAGTATTTT. Protein: CASRSREWGTDTQYF.

Note on this clone: This CDR3 is also generated by other DNA sequences in the sample. V is TRBV6-5 and J is TRBJ2-7, with TRBD2 matching 12 bases. Looked up from germline, CDR1 is MNHEY and CDR2 is SVGAGI. The CDR3 is made up of 13 amino acids. J lost 3 bases, V lost 6 bases, and 0 bases had no gene match. This chain's CDR3 is CASRLAGGYEQYF. CDR3 sequence (DNA): TGTGCCAGCAGACTAGCGGGAGGCTACGAGCAGTACTTC.

This chain links TRBV7-3 with TRBJ2-2; D perhaps matches TRBD1 (6 bases). The CDR3 is 15 residues long. With 6 bases removed from V and 6 bases from J, the gap between germline ends came to 17 bases. Looked up from germline, CDR1 is SGHTA and CDR2 is FQGTGA. CDR3 sequence reads: CASSRNTGSPGELFF. The CDR3 nucleotides are TGTGCCAGCAGTCGGAATACAGGGAGTCCCGGGGAGCTGTTTTTT.

Comments on this clone: In the same sample, other DNA sequences code for this CDR3. V usage is TRBV5-1 and J usage is TRBJ1-3; 7 positions agree with TRBD1. The germline V gene encodes CDR1 SGHRS and CDR2 YFSETQ. J lost 0 bases, V lost 3 bases, and 3 bases had no gene match. The CDR3 length is 15 residues. CDR3 sequence reads: CASSSTGDSGNTIYF. The DNA for the CDR3 is TGCGCCAGCAGCTCAACAGGGGACTCTGGAAACACCATATATTTT.

This chain joins TRBV25-1 and TRBJ2-5, with unresolved D. Germline CDR1 MGHDK, CDR2 SYGVNS. This CDR3 is built from 16 residues. The V end was cut by 3 bases, the J end by 0 bases, with 14 bases between. Here the CDR3 reads CASSDGSIGYQETQYF. In nucleotides, the CDR3 is TGTGCCAGCAGTGATGGGTCGATCGGGTACCAAGAGACCCAGTACTTC. The variable domain in full, with the rest retrieved from reference TRBV25-1 and TRBJ2-5, is EADIYQTPRYLVIGTGKKITLECSQTMGHDKMYWYQQDPGMELHLIHYSYGVNSTEKGDLSSESTVSRIRTEHFPLTLESARPSHTSQYLCASSDGSIGYQETQYFGPGTRLLVL.

V gene TRBV28 combines with J gene TRBJ1-2; tentatively, D is TRBD1 (6 bases). The CDR3 totals 15 residues. Per germline, CDR1 MDHEN and CDR2 SYDVKM. The germline V and J ends were trimmed by 5 bases and 5 bases, with 18 bases remaining between them. CDR3 nucleotides: TGTGCCAGCAGTAGCGAGCGCGGGGGCTCTTATGGCTACACCTTC. Residues: CASSSERGGSYGYTF.

V and J are TRBV7-3 and TRBJ1-4; TRBD1 is a possible D gene (5 bases). The CDR3 contains 13 residues. Trimming cost V 2 bases and J 7 bases, with 8 bases left between them. Germline V CDR1 and CDR2: SGHTA, FQGTGA. The CDR3 region is CASSLRGSEKLFF. The CDR3 DNA reads as TGTGCCAGCAGCTTACGGGGGAGTGAAAAACTGTTTTTT.

The CDR3 coding sequence is TGTGCCAGCAGCTTGGCAGGGGCCCTCTATGGCTACACCTTC. Its translation is CASSLAGALYGYTF. J is TRBJ1-2 and V is TRBV5-4, with TRBD1 as a possible D gene (6 bases). Germline V gives CDR1 SGHNT, CDR2 YYREEE (reference sequence). The CDR3 contains 14 residues. Trimming took 0 bases from V and 4 from J, leaving 10 bases between them.

The genes are TRBV27 and TRBJ1-1; the D is unclear. The CDR3 is made up of 13 amino acids. Germline CDR1 MNHEY, CDR2 SMNVEV (reference sequence). Trimming shortened V by 3 bases and J by 4 bases, and 9 bases separated the two germline ends. DNA of the CDR3: TGTGCCAGCAGTTTGCGGGCGAGCACTGAAGCTTTCTTT. Translating it yields CASSLRASTEAFF.

This chain connects TRBV21-1 to TRBJ2-5; TRBD2 is the table's D call and was not checked against the DNA. TRBV21-1 is a known pseudogene. The CDR3 loop spans 15 amino acids. This CDR3 reads CASSTTSGLKETQYF. The CDR3 bases are TGTGCCAGCAGCACCACTAGCGGGCTCAAAGAGACCCAGTACTTC.